The 9 T cell receptor beta chains reported below all come from one sample, sequenced in a study of shared clonotypes between healthy human individuals. The protocol was immunoSEQ multiplex PCR, while the TCRdb copy is restricted to in-frame clones and leaves out a portion. The sample holds roughly 2 million clones; roughly 96% are singletons and the top ten take 0.13%. Material for sequencing was naive CD4+ T cells sorted from blood. Indicated subset: CD45RA+ positively selected. The receptor source for this set is a man aged 18 to 29 in good health.

The rearrangement joins TRBV7-9 to TRBJ2-3; no reliable D call. CDR3 size: 15 residues. The V end was cut by 5 bases, the J end by 2 bases, with 14 bases between. Germline assignment: CDR1 SEHNR and CDR2 FQNEAQ (reference sequence). The CDR3: CASSPRLLSTDTQYF. CDR3 nucleotide sequence: TGTGCCAGCAGCCCCCGACTCCTCTCCACAGATACGCAGTATTTT.

V gene TRBV12-5 combines with J gene TRBJ2-5; TRBD2 aligns across 10 bases. V dropped 8 bases and J dropped 5; count of bases not matched to a gene: 8. Germline CDR1 is LGHNT and CDR2 is FRNRAP. The CDR3 is 14 amino acids. The CDR3 loop reads CASLLAGSRETQYF. The CDR3 DNA reads as TGTGCTAGTTTACTAGCGGGATCACGGGAGACCCAGTACTTC.

The V and J genes are TRBV6-5 and TRBJ1-4; D gene ambiguous. Trimming stripped 2 bases from V and 8 bases from J, with 15 bases between. CDR1 and CDR2 from the germline V gene are MNHEY and SVGAGI. This CDR3 comprises 15 residues. The CDR3 here is CASSYRGRLGEKLFF. The CDR3 DNA reads as TGTGCCAGCAGTTACAGAGGGCGTTTAGGAGAAAAACTGTTTTTT.

The sample holds a few counts of this clone. This chain joins TRBV5-4 and TRBJ2-3, with D uncertain. Germline lookup yields CDR1 SGHNT and CDR2 YYREEE (reference sequence). The CDR3 runs to 15 residues. The germline V and J ends were trimmed by 5 bases and 2 bases, with 15 bases remaining between them. In DNA form, the CDR3 reads TGTGCCAGCAGGTACTCATCGGAAGTCACAGATACGCAGTATTTT. The encoded protein is CASRYSSEVTDTQYF.

Concerning this clone: The same CDR3 can be traced to other DNA sequences in this sample. V and J are TRBV5-1 and TRBJ2-5; D may be TRBD1 (5 bases). The germline V and J ends were trimmed by 2 bases and 1 base, with 9 bases remaining between them. Germline lookup yields CDR1 SGHRS and CDR2 YFSETQ. This CDR3 is built from 14 residues. The CDR3 reads CASSFSGAQETQYF. The CDR3 DNA is TGCGCCAGCAGCTTCAGTGGGGCCCAAGAGACCCAGTACTTC.

This chain links TRBV12-1 with TRBJ1-4; the table gives TRBD1 as D, unverified against the DNA. TRBV12-1 is a documented pseudogene. CDR3 size: 14 residues. CDR3 sequence: CAGQGMLANEKLFF. Written as DNA, the CDR3 is TGTGCCGGACAGGGGATGTTGGCTAATGAAAAACTGTTTTTT.

The chain carries TRBV25-1 and TRBJ1-6, with no clear D. CDR1 is MGHDK and CDR2 is SYGVNS in the germline V gene. The CDR3 length is 15 residues. V lost 6 bases to trimming and J lost 7 bases, with 16 bases between them. The CDR3 reads CASSIGKLGNSPLHF. The CDR3 bases are TGTGCCAGCAGCATCGGGAAACTGGGGAATTCACCCCTCCACTTT.

The chain combines TRBV30 with TRBJ1-2; 9 bases are a match to TRBD1. Trimming cost V 3 bases and J 5 bases; bases outside gene matches: 13. Germline CDR1 GTSNPN, CDR2 SVGIG (reference sequence). The CDR3 extends over 16 amino acids. CDR3 nucleotide sequence: TGTGCCTGGAGCAAATTTTCCGGGACAGGGAAGTATGGCTACACCTTC. As protein: CAWSKFSGTGKYGYTF.

The chain couples TRBV7-2 to TRBJ2-5; D gene uncertain. CDR1 is SGHTA and CDR2 is FQGNSA in the germline V gene. V was shortened by 4 bases and J by 4 bases, with 13 bases between the two germline ends. The CDR3 contains 14 residues. In DNA, the CDR3 is TGTGCCAGCAGCTCACAGAGAGCCCGAGAGACCCAGTACTTC. Its translation: CASSSQRARETQYF.